A single sample gave rise to the 24 T cell receptor beta chains below, sequenced in a study of Ad26.COV2.S vaccination and SARS-CoV-2 variants. Regarding treatment: around 19 received Ad26.COV2.S at low or high dose, single or two shots; five or six received placebo; per-sample allocation not given. Sampling happened 63 days after the first vaccine or placebo injection. This table comes from immunoSEQ multiplex PCR, and its TCRdb copy is limited to in-frame clones, with some not included. Among some 500,000 clones listed, roughly nine tenths were seen once. This material consisted of peripheral blood, taken in a trial of Ad26.COV2.S vaccine versus placebo. The receptors were sampled from a person between 18 and 65 years old who received the Ad26.COV2.S COVID-19 vaccine or a placebo.

The chain links TRBV11-2 to TRBJ1-2, with unresolved D. Germline CDR1 reads SGHAT; CDR2 reads FQNNGV. The V end lost 2 bases, the J end lost 7 bases, and 8 bases lay between the germline ends. This CDR3 is built from 12 residues. This chain's CDR3 is CASSLNLAGYTF. DNA of the CDR3: TGTGCCAGCAGCTTAAATCTGGCTGGCTACACCTTC. Full variable domain (outside the CDR3, taken from reference TRBV11-2 and TRBJ1-2): EAGVAQSPRYKIIEKRQSVAFWCNPISGHATLYWYQQILGQGPKLLIQFQNNGVVDDSQLPKDRFSAERLKGVDSTLKIQPAKLEDSAVYLCASSLNLAGYTFGSGTRLTVV.

The gene calls are TRBV7-2 and TRBJ2-6; 7 positions agree with TRBD2. Germline-derived CDR1 and CDR2 are SGHTA and FQGNSA. CDR3 length equals 18 residues. V lost 4 bases to trimming and J lost 2 bases; unmatched junction nucleotides: 11. CDR3 in amino acids: CASSSHGRGRAGANVLTF. The CDR3, as DNA: TGTGCCAGCAGCTCCCATGGGAGGGGTCGGGCTGGGGCCAACGTCCTGACTTTC.

Written as DNA, the CDR3 is TGTGCCAGCAGCCAATCCAGGACAGATCAGCCCCAGCATTTT. This translates into CASSQSRTDQPQHF. The rearrangement uses TRBV11-2 and TRBJ1-5; D is possibly TRBD1 (6 bases). The CDR3 length is 14 residues. Germline CDR1 and CDR2: SGHAT and FQNNGV. Trimming removed 5 bases at V and 5 bases at J, with 13 bases between.

A single count supports this clone. The rearrangement links TRBV7-2 to TRBJ1-4; no definite D call. Trimming removed 4 bases from V and 2 bases from J, with 8 bases in between. Germline V gene sequence: CDR1 SGHTA, CDR2 FQGNSA. This CDR3 spans 14 amino acids. As DNA, the CDR3 is TGTGCCAGCAGCTACGCCGGGACTAATGAAAAACTGTTTTTT. It is translated as CASSYAGTNEKLFF.

The chain links TRBV11-1 to TRBJ2-1; D remains ambiguous. This CDR3 contains 14 residues. The V end was cut by 3 bases, the J end by 4 bases, with 10 bases between. Germline lookup yields CDR1 SGHAT and CDR2 FQDESV (reference sequence). CDR3 sequence (DNA): TGTGCCAGCAGCTTTTGGGAAGGATACAATGAGCAGTTCTTC. Protein: CASSFWEGYNEQFF. Using reference TRBV11-1 and TRBJ2-1 for the parts outside the CDR3, the full variable domain is EAEVAQSPRYKITEKSQAVAFWCDPISGHATLYWYRQILGQGPELLVQFQDESVVDDSQLPKDRFSAERLKGVDSTLKIQPAELGDSAMYLCASSFWEGYNEQFFGPGTRLTVL.

V usage is TRBV6-5 and J usage is TRBJ2-5; 8 nucleotides match TRBD1. CDR3 length equals 15 residues. V lost 3 bases and J lost 4; bases outside the gene matches: 7. Germline loops: CDR1 MNHEY, CDR2 SVGAGI. CDR3 sequence reads: CASSYGPDRGETQYF. Written as DNA, the CDR3 is TGTGCCAGCAGTTATGGCCCTGACAGGGGAGAGACCCAGTACTTC.

The chain carries TRBV18 and TRBJ2-3; 11 bases match TRBD2. Germline-derived CDR1 and CDR2 are KGHSH and LQKENI. This CDR3 is 16 amino acids long. V trimming: 2 bases; J trimming: 6 bases; junction bases outside the gene matches: 7. The CDR3 DNA is TGTGCCAGCTCACCAGTAGCGGGGGGGCCTTGGGATACGCAGTATTTT. It codes for CASSPVAGGPWDTQYF.

The chain carries TRBV20-1 and TRBJ1-2; D is unclear. The germline gives CDR1 DFQATT, CDR2 SNEGSKA (reference sequence). Trimming cost V 4 bases and J 6 bases, with 9 bases left between them. CDR3 length: 11 residues. CDR3 residues: CSAIPADGYTF. As DNA, the CDR3 is TGCAGTGCTATCCCCGCGGATGGCTACACCTTC.

V gene TRBV5-1 combines with J gene TRBJ2-1; 10 bases line up with TRBD2. V shed 0 bases and J 2 bases; nucleotides not matched to a gene: 2. Germline CDR1 reads SGHRS; CDR2 reads YFSETQ. This CDR3 spans 16 amino acids. As DNA, the CDR3 is TGCGCCAGCAGCTTGGTAACTAGCGGGACCTACAATGAGCAGTTCTTC. Protein: CASSLVTSGTYNEQFF.

V and J are TRBV11-2 and TRBJ2-1, with D unclear. The germline gives CDR1 SGHAT, CDR2 FQNNGV. The V end lost 5 bases, the J end lost 1 base, and 12 bases lay between the germline ends. There are 15 residues in the CDR3. The CDR3 here is CASSPLRSSYNEQFF. The CDR3 nucleotides are TGTGCCAGCAGCCCTCTCCGGAGTTCCTACAATGAGCAGTTCTTC.

The rearrangement uses TRBV18 and TRBJ1-5; maybe TRBD1 (5 bases). The CDR3 is 15 amino acids. Trimming took off 3 bases at V and 1 base at J, with 10 bases between the two ends. Germline CDR1 is KGHSH and CDR2 is LQKENI. The CDR3 DNA follows: TGTGCCAGCTCACCGGACGGACAAAGCAATCAGCCCCAGCATTTT. Encoded protein: CASSPDGQSNQPQHF. Using reference TRBV18 and TRBJ1-5 for the parts outside the CDR3, the full variable domain is NAGVMQNPRHLVRRRGQEARLRCSPMKGHSHVYWYRQLPEEGLKFMVYLQKENIIDESGMPKERFSAEFPKEGPSILRIQQVVRGDSAAYFCASSPDGQSNQPQHFGDGTRLSIL.

This chain joins TRBV25-1 and TRBJ1-6, with D possibly matching TRBD1 (6 bases). V lost 0 bases to trimming and J lost 10 bases, with 16 bases between them. Per the germline V gene, CDR1 is MGHDK and CDR2 is SYGVNS. This CDR3 is built from 16 residues. CDR3 sequence: CASSEYIGGAGSPLHF. The CDR3 nucleotides read TGTGCCAGCAGTGAATATATAGGGGGGGCTGGATCACCCCTCCACTTT. The full variable domain, with the rest looked up from reference TRBV25-1 and TRBJ1-6, is EADIYQTPRYLVIGTGKKITLECSQTMGHDKMYWYQQDPGMELHLIHYSYGVNSTEKGDLSSESTVSRIRTEHFPLTLESARPSHTSQYLCASSEYIGGAGSPLHFGNGTRLTVT.

The rearrangement uses TRBV9 and TRBJ2-3; TRBD2 might be the D (6 bases). The V end lost 2 bases, the J end lost 2 bases, and 15 bases lay between the germline ends. This CDR3 has 16 amino acids. In germline, CDR1 is SGDLS, CDR2 YYNGEE. The CDR3 DNA sequence: TGTGCCAGCAGCGTCTCGTCAGCGGGCCCCACAGATACGCAGTATTTT. Its protein is CASSVSSAGPTDTQYF.

This clone was detected only once. The rearrangement joins TRBV29-1 to TRBJ2-1; D uncertain. V was shortened by 3 bases and J by 5 bases, with 2 bases between the two germline ends. This CDR3 comprises 10 residues. The V gene's germline CDR1 is SQVTM and CDR2 ANQGSEA. CDR3 coding DNA: TGCAGCGTTGACGACAATGAGCAGTTCTTC. Translation: CSVDDNEQFF.

This clone came up a few times. The V and J genes are TRBV2 and TRBJ2-7; no clear D. The CDR3 loop spans 17 amino acids. V was cut by 2 bases and J by 6 bases, with 23 bases left in between. Germline V gene lookup returns CDR1 SNHLY and CDR2 FYNNEI. CDR3 sequence reads: CASSETHLSWLGSEQYF. The CDR3 nucleotides read TGTGCCAGCAGTGAAACCCACTTGAGTTGGTTGGGATCCGAGCAGTACTTC.

The chain recombines TRBV6-4 with TRBJ2-2; 11 bases match TRBD2. Trimming took 8 bases from V and 3 from J; bases not matched to a gene: 5. Germline lookup yields CDR1 MRHNA and CDR2 SNTAGT. The CDR3 is 15 amino acids. The CDR3 loop reads CASGKLAGDTGELFF. As DNA, the CDR3 is TGTGCCAGCGGAAAACTAGCGGGGGACACCGGGGAGCTGTTTTTT.

This chain joins TRBV5-1 and TRBJ1-4; unclear D gene. Between the trimmed V and J ends, which lost 1 base and 4 bases, there was a span of 11 bases. There are 15 residues in the CDR3. Germline CDR1 is SGHRS and CDR2 is YFSETQ. CDR3 sequence reads: CASSLSRTGNEKLFF. CDR3 coding DNA: TGCGCCAGCAGCTTGTCTAGGACGGGTAATGAAAAACTGTTTTTT.

The rearrangement links TRBV2 to TRBJ2-1; 10 bases are a match to TRBD1. J lost 5 bases, V lost 7 bases, and 8 bases had no gene match. This CDR3 region has 15 residues. The V gene's germline CDR1 is SNHLY and CDR2 FYNNEI. The CDR3 spells CASIPDRGRNNEQFF. CDR3 in DNA: TGTGCCAGCATTCCCGACAGGGGGCGGAACAATGAGCAGTTCTTC.

The V gene is TRBV7-2, the J gene TRBJ1-5; D gene ambiguous. Trimming shortened V by 5 bases and J by 1 base, and 9 bases separated the two germline ends. The CDR3 length is 14 residues. Germline lookup yields CDR1 SGHTA and CDR2 FQGNSA. The CDR3 reads CASSPPQSNQPQHF. The CDR3 nucleotides are TGTGCCAGCAGCCCCCCACAGAGCAATCAGCCCCAGCATTTT.

CDR3 nucleotides: TGCGCCAGCAGCCAAGCCCCCCCCGTAGGGGGACAGTATTCCTACGAGCAGTACTTC. This gives the protein CASSQAPPVGGQYSYEQYF. The V gene is TRBV4-1, the J gene TRBJ2-7; 7 nucleotides match TRBD1. The V gene's germline CDR1 is MGHRA and CDR2 YSYEKL. Trimming at V came to 1 base and at J to 1 base, leaving 16 bases not matched to a gene. The CDR3 consists of 19 residues.

This clone was seen once. This sequence joins TRBV5-1 and TRBJ2-5; 7 bases agree with TRBD2. J gave up 5 bases and V 4 bases, and 11 bases lay outside the gene matches. The CDR3 runs 15 residues. Germline CDR1 reads SGHRS; CDR2 reads YFSETQ. Written as DNA, the CDR3 is TGCGCCAGCAGCCCATCCGGGGGGTCTGGGGAGACCCAGTACTTC. It codes for CASSPSGGSGETQYF.

The V call is TRBV7-3, the J call TRBJ2-1; perhaps TRBD1 as D (6 bases). The CDR3 runs 14 residues. V was trimmed by 4 bases and J by 8 bases, leaving 15 bases between them. In germline, CDR1 is SGHTA, CDR2 FQGTGA. The CDR3 is CASSSGQPQDEQFF. The CDR3 coding sequence is TGTGCCAGCAGCTCAGGACAGCCTCAGGATGAGCAGTTCTTC.

This rearrangement joins TRBV5-4 to TRBJ1-6; the D is unclear. This CDR3 comprises 14 residues. Germline lookup yields CDR1 SGHNT and CDR2 YYREEE (reference sequence). The V and J ends lost 7 bases and 2 bases respectively, with 10 bases between them. This CDR3 reads CASDAKTYNSPLHF. CDR3 DNA sequence: TGTGCCAGCGATGCAAAAACCTATAATTCACCCCTCCACTTT.

This clone turned up a few times. The chain uses TRBV7-8 and TRBJ2-7; D not certain. The CDR3 runs 14 residues. Per the germline V gene, CDR1 is SGHVS and CDR2 is FQNEAQ. Trimming took off 4 bases at V and 4 bases at J, with 14 bases between the two ends. The CDR3 nucleotides are TGTGCCAGCAGCTACAAACCGGACGGGTACGAGCAGTACGTC. Protein: CASSYKPDGYEQYV.